This T cell receptor beta chain was retrieved from a study of T cell responses to AZD1222 COVID-19 vaccine. General study findings and limits: Vaccine-associated CD4 TCRs spanned spike, dominant at 160-218 and 743-854. Donors skewed white British and female; clonal diversity was possibly underestimated. Reportedly, close to half of spike-specific TCRs are directed against unmutated variant regions.

TCRdb's copy holds only in-frame clones and misses some; the assay was immunoSEQ multiplex PCR. The profile covers around 180,000 clones, with around 94% appearing a single time and roughly 10% taken by the ten largest. Turning to this clone: Antigen: not known.

The length of the CDR3 is 13 residues. V lost 3 bases and J 4 bases, leaving 9 bases between the germline ends. The V gene's germline CDR1 is MNHEY and CDR2 SMNVEV (reference sequence). The receptor comes from an adult in good health. The J gene is TRBJ2-5, the V gene TRBV27, with no clear D. This specimen was peripheral blood, taken on day 0 of AZD1222 vaccination. Here the CDR3 DNA reads TGTGCCAGCAGTTTTGGAGCCCTAGAGACCCAGTACTTC. Protein: CASSFGALETQYF.